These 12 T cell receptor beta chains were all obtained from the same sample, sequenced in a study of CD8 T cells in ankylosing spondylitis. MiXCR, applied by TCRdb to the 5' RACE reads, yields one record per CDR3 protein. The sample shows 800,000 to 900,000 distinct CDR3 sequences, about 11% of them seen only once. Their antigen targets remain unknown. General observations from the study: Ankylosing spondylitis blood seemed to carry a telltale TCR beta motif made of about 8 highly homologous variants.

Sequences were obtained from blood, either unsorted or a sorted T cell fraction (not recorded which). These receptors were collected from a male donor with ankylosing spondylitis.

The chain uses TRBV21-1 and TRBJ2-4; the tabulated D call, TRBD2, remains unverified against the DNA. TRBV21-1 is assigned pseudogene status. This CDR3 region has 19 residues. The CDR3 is CASSKKVRLAGRRKNIQYF. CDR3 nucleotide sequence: TGTGCCAGCAGCAAGAAGGTTAGACTAGCGGGCAGGAGGAAAAACATTCAGTACTTC.

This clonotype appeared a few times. This CDR3 is CASSLGGVSSYNEQFF. CDR3 DNA: TGTGCCAGCAGCTTAGGCGGCGTCAGCTCCTACAATGAGCAGTTCTTC. The rearrangement links TRBV7-2 to TRBJ2-1, with no clear D. V lost 1 base and J lost 0, with 10 bases in between. CDR3 size: 16 residues. Germline CDR1 and CDR2: SGHTA and FQGNSA.

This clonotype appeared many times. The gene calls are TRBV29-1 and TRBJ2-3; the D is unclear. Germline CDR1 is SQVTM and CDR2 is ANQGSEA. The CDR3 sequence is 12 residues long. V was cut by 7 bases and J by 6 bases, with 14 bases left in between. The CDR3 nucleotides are TGCAGCGCGGGCCCCCCGGACGATACGCAGTATTTT. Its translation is CSAGPPDDTQYF.

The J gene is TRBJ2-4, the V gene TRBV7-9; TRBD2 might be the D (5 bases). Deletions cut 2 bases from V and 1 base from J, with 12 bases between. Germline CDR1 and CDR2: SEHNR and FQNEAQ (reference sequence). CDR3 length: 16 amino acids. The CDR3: CASSLIRGDAKNIQYF. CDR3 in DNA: TGTGCCAGCAGCTTAATCCGGGGTGATGCCAAAAACATTCAGTACTTC.

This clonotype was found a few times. This CDR3 is CATSKGLATQYF. The CDR3 DNA reads TGTGCCACCAGCAAGGGACTAGCAACGCAGTATTTT. The V gene is TRBV15, the J gene TRBJ2-3, with 9 bases aligning to TRBD2. CDR1 is LNHNV, CDR2 YYDKDF, per germline (reference sequence). CDR3 length: 12 amino acids. The junction had 2 bases not matched to a gene; V was cut back by 4 bases and J by 9 bases.

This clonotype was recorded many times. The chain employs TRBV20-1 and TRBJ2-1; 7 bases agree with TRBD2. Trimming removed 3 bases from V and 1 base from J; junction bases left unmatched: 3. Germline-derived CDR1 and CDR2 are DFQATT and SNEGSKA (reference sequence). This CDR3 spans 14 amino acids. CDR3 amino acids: CSASRSGSYNEQFF. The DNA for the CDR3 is TGCAGTGCTAGTCGTAGCGGGTCCTACAATGAGCAGTTCTTC.

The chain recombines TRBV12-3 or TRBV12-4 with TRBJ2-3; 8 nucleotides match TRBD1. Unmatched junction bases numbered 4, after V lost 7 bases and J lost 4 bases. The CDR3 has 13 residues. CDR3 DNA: TGTGCCAGCACTATGACAGGGGCAGATACGCAGTATTTT. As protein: CASTMTGADTQYF.

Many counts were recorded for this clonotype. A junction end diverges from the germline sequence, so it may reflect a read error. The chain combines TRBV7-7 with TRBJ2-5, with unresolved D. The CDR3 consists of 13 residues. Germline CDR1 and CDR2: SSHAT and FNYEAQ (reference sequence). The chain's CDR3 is CASSPGPSETQYF. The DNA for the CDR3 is TGTGCTAGCAGCCCGGGCCCCTCGGAGACCCAGTACTTC.

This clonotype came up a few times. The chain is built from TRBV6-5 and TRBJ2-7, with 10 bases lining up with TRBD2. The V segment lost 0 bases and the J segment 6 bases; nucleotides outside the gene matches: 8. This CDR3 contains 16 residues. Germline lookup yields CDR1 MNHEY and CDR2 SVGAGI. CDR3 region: CASSYSGPSGSSEQYF. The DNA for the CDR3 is TGTGCCAGCAGTTACTCGGGCCCTAGCGGGAGCAGCGAGCAGTACTTC.

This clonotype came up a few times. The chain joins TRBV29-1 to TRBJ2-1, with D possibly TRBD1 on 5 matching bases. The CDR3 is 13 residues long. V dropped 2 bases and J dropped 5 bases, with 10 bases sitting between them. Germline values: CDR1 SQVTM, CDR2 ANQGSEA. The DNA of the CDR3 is TGCAGCGTTGAAAGTAGGGGCCACAATGAGCAGTTCTTC. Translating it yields CSVESRGHNEQFF.

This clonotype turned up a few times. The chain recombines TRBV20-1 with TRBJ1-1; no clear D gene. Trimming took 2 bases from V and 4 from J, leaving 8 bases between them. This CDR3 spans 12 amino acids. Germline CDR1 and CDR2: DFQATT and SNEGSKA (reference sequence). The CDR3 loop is CSARRGSTEAFF. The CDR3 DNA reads TGCAGTGCTAGACGAGGAAGCACTGAAGCTTTCTTT.

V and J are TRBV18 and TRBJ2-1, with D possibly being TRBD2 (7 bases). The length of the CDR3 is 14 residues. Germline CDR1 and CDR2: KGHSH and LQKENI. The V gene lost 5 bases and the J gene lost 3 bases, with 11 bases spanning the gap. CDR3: CASSRRGGYNEQFF. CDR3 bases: TGTGCCAGCTCAAGGAGGGGGGGCTACAATGAGCAGTTCTTC.